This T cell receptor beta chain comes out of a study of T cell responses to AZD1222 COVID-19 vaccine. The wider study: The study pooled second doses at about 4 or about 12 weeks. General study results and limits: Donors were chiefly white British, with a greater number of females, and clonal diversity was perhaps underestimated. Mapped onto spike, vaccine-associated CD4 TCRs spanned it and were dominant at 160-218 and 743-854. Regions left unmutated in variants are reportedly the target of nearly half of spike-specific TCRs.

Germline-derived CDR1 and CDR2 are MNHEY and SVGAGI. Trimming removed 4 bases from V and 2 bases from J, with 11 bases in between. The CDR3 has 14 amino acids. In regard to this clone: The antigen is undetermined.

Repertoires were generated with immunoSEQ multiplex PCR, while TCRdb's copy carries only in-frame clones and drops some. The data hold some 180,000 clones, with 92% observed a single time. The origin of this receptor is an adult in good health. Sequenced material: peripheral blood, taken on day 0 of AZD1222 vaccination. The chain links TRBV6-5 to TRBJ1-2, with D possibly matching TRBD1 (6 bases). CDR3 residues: CASSSPGQNYGYTF. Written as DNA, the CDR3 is TGTGCCAGCAGTTCTCCTGGACAGAACTATGGCTACACCTTC.